This T cell receptor beta chain was profiled in a study of T cells in Graves' hyperthyroidism and ophthalmopathy (dated by TCRdb to between 2018 and 2021). Broadly, across the study: Peripheral blood samples were taken at the time of initial diagnosis, prior to any treatment. Once sampling was done, hyperthyroidism patients were given methimazole at a starting dose of 30 mg daily, whereas ophthalmopathy patients were given high-dose intravenous methylprednisolone. According to the paper, TCR Vbeta CDR3 sequencing was carried out on over 130 peripheral blood samples, which came from fewer than 50 ophthalmopathy, around 75 hyperthyroidism and roughly 17 progressor patients. In addition, the study compared T-cell repertoires in thyroid tissue and in blood from about 6 Graves' hyperthyroidism patients. An independent validation cohort of around 19 hyperthyroidism patients and about 15 patients who later progressed to ophthalmopathy tested prospective prediction of ophthalmopathy. The approximately 90 discovery patients were randomly split 7:3 into training and test sets. To identify distinguishing TCR V-J signatures, a discovery cohort of about 100 patients was used, comprising 43 with Graves' ophthalmopathy and 57 with stable Graves' hyperthyroidism. What the research found in general, with its limitations: In validation, the model predicted progression to ophthalmopathy a median of around six months before onset, with approximately 68% sensitivity and about 75% specificity. Most expanded thyroid clonotypes (frequency above 0.001) were also detected in blood, suggesting blood repertoires may reflect thyroid immune responses. A 13 V-J signature model separated ophthalmopathy from stable hyperthyroidism, with about 90% sensitivity and about 81% specificity in cross-validation and 80%/75% in testing. No statistical method was used to set the sample size in advance, and investigators knew the group allocation.

This clonotype was counted at least ten times. The specificity of this receptor is unknown. No much larger clone exists at a distance of one base, and base qualities are not known. Ophthalmopathy patients had moderately to severely active disease, Clinical Activity Score of at least 3, NOSPECS grade of at least 4, and duration under 3 months. Exclusion was applied to patients with uncontrolled infections, other autoimmune diseases, pregnancy or lactation. Diagnoses relied on clinical symptoms, serum thyroxine and TRAb, thyroid ultrasound and orbital computed tomography. PBMCs were isolated from 7.5 to 10 ml of fresh peripheral blood by Ficoll-Paque density gradient centrifugation. Trizol reagent was used to extract total RNA, and RNA quality was then checked on an Agilent 2100 Bioanalyzer. TCR beta CDR3 regions were amplified from RNA transcripts. A first-round RT-PCR of the TCR CDR3 used the HTBI primer set with the Qiagen OneStep RT-PCR kit. Libraries were constructed in a second round of multiplex PCR, after which size selection and purification were performed. Libraries were sequenced paired-end with 100 bp reads on an Illumina HiSeq2000. From the authors' description of their analysis: SOAPnuke was used to process the raw data, removing reads that contained adapters or uncalled bases, had a mean Phred below 15, or lacked an exact match to the constant primer or identifier. COPE v1.2.5 was used to merge high-quality paired reads, and clonotypes were defined as unique nucleotide sequences. MiTCR v1.1 was used to align the clonotypes against IMGT TRBV, TRBD and TRBJ reference segments. Analysis was restricted to V-J combinations with a frequency above 0.0001, which covered just over 98% of repertoires. A TCS score was defined as the ratio between F50 (clonal expansion) and ExV (chaos), using BLOSUM62-based TCRdist between CDR3 peptides within each V-J. Welch's t-statistics and random forest reduced fewer than 550 V-J features to under 15, which were used in a naive Bayes classifier (R e1071). TCRdb applied fastp at Q25 and MiXCR to the public reads, then kept only in-frame beta chains. Entries are consolidated by CDR3 protein sequence, retaining the most common genes and DNA. TCRdb, rather than the study authors, made the V and J calls. The sample table records roughly 350,000 distinct CDR3 sequences; about 14% of these occur just once. About 20% of the sample is in the top ten clones.

From the germline V gene, CDR1 is SGDLS and CDR2 is YYNGEE. V is reduced by 0 bases and J by 3 bases, leaving a spacing of 7 bases between them. From its cysteine to its phenylalanine, the CDR3 spans 13 amino acids. Just CDR3 DNA is preserved here, 39 bases in frame from base 1. This clonotype originated in a woman aged 25 to 45 with Graves' ophthalmopathy. Sequenced: blood. The chain was built from TRBV9 and TRBJ2-7; the D gene is not confidently resolved. CDR3 protein: CASSVVPDYEQYF. The DNA reads TGTGCCAGCAGCGTAGTCCCTGACTACGAGCAGTACTTC.